This passage covers 18 T cell receptor beta chains from one sample sequenced in a study of blood T cell repertoires in COVID-19. TCRdb keeps only in-frame clones here, not all; method: immunoSEQ multiplex PCR. The sample contains about 290,000 clones, roughly 90% of which appear only once. Specimen: peripheral blood. Receptors originate from a woman aged 30 to 39 with COVID-19, enrolled during active disease.

The table lists this clone with a count of one. CDR3 region: CASSLVGLVPSNEQFF. The CDR3 nucleotides are TGTGCCAGCAGCTTAGTGGGACTAGTCCCTTCCAATGAGCAGTTCTTC. This chain links TRBV7-8 with TRBJ2-1; the match to TRBD2 covers 8 bases. J lost 6 bases, V lost 1 base, and 8 bases had no gene match. CDR3 size: 16 residues. Germline CDR1 is SGHVS and CDR2 is FQNEAQ.

This clone showed up just once. The V call is TRBV19, the J call TRBJ2-7, with TRBD2 identical over 10 bases. Germline assignment: CDR1 LNHDA and CDR2 SQIVND (reference sequence). The CDR3 runs to 16 residues. V trimming: 3 bases; J trimming: 3 bases; junction bases outside the gene matches: 8. The chain's CDR3 is CASSIGLAEGFYEQYF. CDR3 in DNA: TGTGCCAGTAGTATTGGACTAGCGGAGGGCTTCTACGAGCAGTACTTC. The full variable domain, its missing parts supplied by reference TRBV19 and TRBJ2-7, is DGGITQSPKYLFRKEGQNVTLSCEQNLNHDAMYWYRQDPGQGLRLIYYSQIVNDFQKGDIAEGYSVSREKKESFPLTVTSAQKNPTAFYLCASSIGLAEGFYEQYFGPGTRLTVT.

The V call is TRBV15, the J call TRBJ2-7, with D tentatively TRBD1 (5 bases). The length of the CDR3 is 18 residues. Trimming stripped 3 bases from V and 2 bases from J, with 23 bases between. CDR1 and CDR2 (germline): LNHNV, YYDKDF (reference sequence). CDR3 amino acids: CATSRNLGPQGPPYEQYF. CDR3 sequence (DNA): TGTGCCACCAGCAGGAACCTAGGTCCCCAGGGCCCCCCCTACGAGCAGTACTTC.

The gene calls are TRBV6-5 and TRBJ2-5; tentatively, D is TRBD1 (6 bases). This CDR3 spans 15 amino acids. Germline loops: CDR1 MNHEY, CDR2 SVGAGI. V lost 2 bases to trimming and J lost 5 bases, with 15 bases between them. The CDR3 nucleotides read TGTGCCAGCAGTTACCGCAATACAGGGTTGGAGACCCAGTACTTC. Translating gives CASSYRNTGLETQYF.

This rearrangement joins TRBV5-1 to TRBJ1-2, with D possibly matching TRBD1 (5 bases). From germline, CDR1 is SGHRS and CDR2 YFSETQ. V was cut by 0 bases and J by 2 bases, with 8 bases left in between. This CDR3 is 14 amino acids long. For the CDR3, the DNA is TGCGCCAGCAGCTTGGTCGCAGGGAACTATGGCTACACCTTC. Protein product: CASSLVAGNYGYTF.

The chain employs TRBV9 and TRBJ2-1; 11 bases are a match to TRBD2. Germline V gene sequence: CDR1 SGDLS, CDR2 YYNGEE. The CDR3 runs 15 residues. Germline trimming cut 2 bases from V and 4 bases from J; bases unmatched to any gene: 2. The CDR3 DNA is TGTGCCAGCAGCGTTCTAGCGGGGGGATACAATGAGCAGTTCTTC. As protein: CASSVLAGGYNEQFF.

This clone was seen a few times. The chain joins TRBV10-3 to TRBJ1-4; D remains unclear. V lost 4 bases and J 1 base, leaving 4 bases between the germline ends. This CDR3 is 13 amino acids long. CDR1 and CDR2 from the germline V gene are ENHRY and SYGVKD. The CDR3 sequence: CAISGGTNEKLFF. As DNA, the CDR3 is TGTGCCATCAGTGGCGGAACTAATGAAAAACTGTTTTTT.

This clone was seen only a few times. This chain connects TRBV21-1 to TRBJ2-7; the table's D call, TRBD1, has no DNA check behind it. TRBV21-1 counts as a pseudogene. This CDR3 is built from 16 residues. In nucleotides, the CDR3 is TGTGCCAGCAGCAAAACCCCGACAGGGGAGGCCTACGAGCAGTACTTC. Protein sequence: CASSKTPTGEAYEQYF.

This chain joins TRBV2 and TRBJ1-1; no firm D call. V was clipped by 8 bases and J by 4 bases, with 14 bases between them. Per the germline V gene, CDR1 is SNHLY and CDR2 is FYNNEI. The CDR3 is 13 amino acids. In DNA form, the CDR3 reads TGTGCCAGCGTCGGAGGGTTCGGCACTGAAGCTTTCTTT. Amino acids: CASVGGFGTEAFF.

This chain connects TRBV3-1 (or the pseudogene TRBV3-2) to TRBJ1-1; D is uncertain. The V gene's germline CDR1 is LGHDT and CDR2 YNNKEL (reference sequence). CDR3 length equals 11 residues. Trimming took off 6 bases at V and 7 bases at J, with 9 bases between the two ends. CDR3 sequence reads: CASRGGLEAFF. The DNA of the CDR3 is TGTGCCAGCAGGGGAGGGCTTGAAGCTTTCTTT.

The gene calls are TRBV19 and TRBJ2-4, with D perhaps matching TRBD2 (5 bases). CDR1 and CDR2 (germline): LNHDA, SQIVND (reference sequence). The CDR3 contains 13 residues. Between the trimmed V and J ends, which lost 5 bases and 3 bases, there was a span of 8 bases. CDR3 DNA: TGTGCCAGTAGTGGACGGGACAAAAACATTCAGTACTTC. This encodes CASSGRDKNIQYF.

The chain carries TRBV11-2 and TRBJ2-3; TRBD1 agrees at 7 bases. Germline lookup yields CDR1 SGHAT and CDR2 FQNNGV. The CDR3 is made up of 15 amino acids. Trimming took 1 base from V and 3 from J; bases not matched to a gene: 4. In DNA form, the CDR3 reads TGTGCCAGCAGCTTAGTGGGCAGGGGGACAGATACGCAGTATTTT. Amino acid sequence: CASSLVGRGTDTQYF.

The V gene is TRBV27, the J gene TRBJ2-1, with a tentative D call TRBD1 (6 bases). V dropped 7 bases and J dropped 1 base, with 14 bases sitting between them. The CDR3 has 15 residues. Germline V lookup: CDR1 MNHEY, CDR2 SMNVEV (reference sequence). CDR3 DNA: TGTGCCAGCACCGACAGGACCCAATCCTACAATGAGCAGTTCTTC. This encodes CASTDRTQSYNEQFF.

This chain connects TRBV19 to TRBJ2-1; possible D gene TRBD2, 5 bases. The CDR3 is 11 residues long. Germline assignment: CDR1 LNHDA and CDR2 SQIVND (reference sequence). V lost 9 bases and J 4 bases, leaving 7 bases between the germline ends. The chain's CDR3 is CASGVYNEQFF. Written as DNA, the CDR3 is TGTGCCAGCGGGGTTTACAATGAGCAGTTCTTC.

This chain joins TRBV5-1 and TRBJ1-4; D possibly corresponds to TRBD1 (5 bases). With 5 bases removed from V and 7 bases from J, the gap between germline ends came to 12 bases. The CDR3 runs to 13 residues. Germline V gene sequence: CDR1 SGHRS, CDR2 YFSETQ. Here the CDR3 DNA reads TGCGCCAGCAGGGCCCAGGGAGGTGAAAAACTGTTTTTT. Translating it yields CASRAQGGEKLFF. The entire variable domain, with the rest obtained from reference TRBV5-1 and TRBJ1-4, is as follows: KAGVTQTPRYLIKTRGQQVTLSCSPISGHRSVSWYQQTPGQGLQFLFEYFSETQRNKGNFPGRFSGRQFSNSRSEMNVSTLELGDSALYLCASRAQGGEKLFFGSGTQLSVL.

The chain employs TRBV2 and TRBJ2-1, with D perhaps TRBD2 (5 bases). The V and J ends lost 3 bases and 12 bases respectively, with 9 bases between them. CDR3 size: 11 residues. Germline lookup yields CDR1 SNHLY and CDR2 FYNNEI. CDR3 in DNA: TGTGCCAGCAGTGACCCCGGGGTGCAGTTCTTC. Encoded protein: CASSDPGVQFF.

The rearrangement uses TRBV6-5 and TRBJ2-7, with 7 nucleotides matching TRBD1. CDR3 length: 15 residues. J was trimmed by 5 bases and V by 2 bases; bases with no gene match: 9. In germline, CDR1 is MNHEY, CDR2 SVGAGI. The DNA of the CDR3 is TGTGCCAGCAGTTACACGACAGGGATTAGTCACGAGCAGTACTTC. Encoded protein: CASSYTTGISHEQYF.

The genes are TRBV2 and TRBJ2-7, with D uncertain. Trimming left V 6 bases short and J 9 bases short, with 12 bases between. In germline, CDR1 is SNHLY, CDR2 FYNNEI. This CDR3 has 11 residues. The CDR3 loop reads CASRQGALQYF. The DNA for the CDR3 is TGTGCCAGCAGGCAAGGAGCGCTGCAGTACTTC.